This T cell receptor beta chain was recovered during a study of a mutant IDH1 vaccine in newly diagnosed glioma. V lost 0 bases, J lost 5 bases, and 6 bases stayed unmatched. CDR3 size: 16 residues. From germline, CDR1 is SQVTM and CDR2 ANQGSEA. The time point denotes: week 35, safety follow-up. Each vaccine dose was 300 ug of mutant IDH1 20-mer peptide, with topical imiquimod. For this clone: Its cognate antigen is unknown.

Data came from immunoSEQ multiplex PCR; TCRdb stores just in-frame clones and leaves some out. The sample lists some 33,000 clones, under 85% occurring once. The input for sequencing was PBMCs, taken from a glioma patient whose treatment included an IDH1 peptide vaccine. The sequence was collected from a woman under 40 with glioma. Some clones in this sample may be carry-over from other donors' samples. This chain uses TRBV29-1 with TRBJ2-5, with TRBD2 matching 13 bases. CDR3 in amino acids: CSVEDGGLAGSETQYF. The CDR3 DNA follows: TGCAGCGTTGAAGATGGGGGACTAGCGGGAAGCGAGACCCAGTACTTC.